The 6 T cell receptor beta chains below were found in one sample sequenced in a study of blood T cells in healthy people across ages. The use of a sample-barcoded 5' primer and a J-beta primer mix characterized a second PCR of roughly 6 to 11 cycles. MiXCR, applied by TCRdb to the 5' RACE reads, yields one record per CDR3 protein. The sample has 800,000 to 950,000 distinct CDR3 sequences, under 40% seen once. The sample taken for sequencing was blood. Every receptor here comes from a man aged 18 to 35 in good health.

This clonotype was observed many times. CDR3 sequence: CASSLASNYGYTF. The CDR3 DNA reads as TGTGCCAGCAGTTTGGCCTCTAACTATGGCTACACCTTC. The rearrangement joins TRBV27 to TRBJ1-2; D unresolved. The CDR3 has 13 amino acids. V dropped 3 bases and J dropped 0 bases, with 5 bases sitting between them. Germline CDR1 and CDR2: MNHEY and SMNVEV (reference sequence).

V is TRBV7-2 and J is TRBJ2-6; D unresolved. This CDR3 contains 13 residues. V was shortened by 6 bases and J by 2 bases, with 5 bases between the two germline ends. Germline-derived CDR1 and CDR2 are SGHTA and FQGNSA. The CDR3 DNA sequence: TGTGCCAGCAGAGAGGCTGGGGCCAACGTCCTGACTTTC. It yields the protein CASREAGANVLTF.

The table lists this clonotype with a few counts. The chain employs TRBV20-1 and TRBJ2-7; D perhaps matches TRBD1 (6 bases). Per germline, CDR1 DFQATT and CDR2 SNEGSKA (reference sequence). CDR3 length: 15 residues. V shed 1 base and J shed 0 bases, with 13 bases lying between them. The CDR3: CSARASQGSSYEQYF. The CDR3 DNA reads TGCAGTGCTAGAGCTTCGCAGGGGAGCTCCTACGAGCAGTACTTC.

Concerning this clonotype itself: This may stem from a read error, because a much larger clone lies one nucleotide away. This chain connects TRBV5-1 to TRBJ2-3, with D maybe TRBD1 (6 bases). The CDR3 is made up of 14 amino acids. CDR1 and CDR2 (germline): SGHRS, YFSETQ. In nucleotides, the CDR3 is TGCGCCAGCAGCTTACGGTACAGGGCAGATACGCAGTGTTTT. Translation: CASSLRYRADTQCF.

This clonotype has only a few counts. The genes are TRBV20-1 and TRBJ1-5; D perhaps matches TRBD1 (5 bases). The CDR3 is 14 amino acids. Germline loops: CDR1 DFQATT, CDR2 SNEGSKA (reference sequence). V shed 6 bases and J shed 4 bases, with 16 bases lying between them. Written as DNA, the CDR3 is TGCAGTGCCCAAACGGGGCTGGAGAATCAGCCCCAGCATTTT. It specifies CSAQTGLENQPQHF.

This clonotype appeared a single time. The chain couples TRBV12-3 or TRBV12-4 to TRBJ2-2; the match to TRBD2 covers 7 bases. CDR3 length equals 15 residues. The junction had 11 bases not matched to a gene; V was cut back by 7 bases and J by 6 bases. The CDR3 sequence: CASTPDKGLPGELFF. For the CDR3, the DNA is TGTGCCAGCACCCCGGACAAGGGACTACCCGGGGAGCTGTTTTTT.